This is a list of T cell receptor beta chains from one sample in a study of identical twins. TCRdb reprocessed the 5' RACE reads via MiXCR and lists one record per CDR3 protein. The sample shows roughly 570,000 distinct CDR3 sequences, roughly 9.5% of them seen only once. These data were likewise used in another study, on yellow fever vaccine responses in identical twins.

Sequenced material: PBMCs. Receptors originate from a woman between 18 and 29 years old in good health. The conserved cysteine and the conserved F or W are not part of the CDR3 here.

J	V	CDR3
TRBJ2-1	TRBV12-3/TRBV12-4	ASSLGERRFDDEQF
TRBJ2-3	TRBV5-6	ASSFFRGSFTDTQY
TRBJ2-3	TRBV10-3	AIRRGTETSTDTQY
TRBJ2-5	TRBV30	AWGTGETQY
TRBJ2-5	TRBV20-1	SASWGGRETQY
TRBJ2-3	TRBV14	ASSQTSGVIDTQY
TRBJ1-6	TRBV20-1	SASDPQSNSPLH
TRBJ2-7	TRBV6-5	ASRTPIGEQY
TRBJ2-3	TRBV7-3	ASSLERLGGTQY
TRBJ1-5	TRBV27	ASSQTGQTQRTPQH
TRBJ2-5	TRBV24-1	ATSDPVHSETQY
TRBJ1-4	TRBV21-1	ASSKGEFRVSNEKLF
TRBJ2-1	TRBV5-1	ASSLGGGTFNYNEQF
TRBJ2-3	TRBV9	ASSVEGRRIAGDTQY
TRBJ2-5	TRBV6-1	ASSRPGLAGIKQETQY
TRBJ2-3	TRBV25-1	ASSESLVVTQY
TRBJ1-5	TRBV7-2	ASSLAMGGSQPQH
TRBJ2-1	TRBV11-2	ASSLDLAGGDEQF
TRBJ2-7	TRBV27	ASSRTFSYEQY
TRBJ2-3	TRBV3-1	ASSQVGLSKD
TRBJ2-7	TRBV4-3	ASSQDVEVGEQY
TRBJ2-1	TRBV12-3/TRBV12-4	ASSFLTSNYEQF
TRBJ1-5	TRBV6-2/TRBV6-3	ARNRHRADQPQH
TRBJ2-1	TRBV18	ASSPLGQGIDEQF
TRBJ1-2	TRBV6-2/TRBV6-3	ASSSRSGIEGYT
TRBJ1-2	TRBV5-6	ASSRSGLSGYT
TRBJ2-3	TRBV6-4	ASSRSGGTDTQY
TRBJ2-3	TRBV12-3/TRBV12-4	ATLESDTQY
TRBJ1-5	TRBV12-3/TRBV12-4	ASSFWGGNQPQH
TRBJ2-6	TRBV2	ASNRDRGLSGANVLT
TRBJ1-6	TRBV5-1	ASSLDNSYNSPLH
TRBJ2-5	TRBV29-1	SALTGLLQETQY
TRBJ2-2	TRBV7-9	ASSTLIPRTGELF
TRBJ2-2	TRBV4-3	VSVASGRVNTGELF
TRBJ2-4	TRBV7-8	ASSLMVQGPLAKNIQY
TRBJ2-2	TRBV27	ASSLPSGRSNTGELF
TRBJ2-7	TRBV5-1	ASSPSSGGYEQY
TRBJ2-7	TRBV2	AKRRQSSYEQY
TRBJ2-7	TRBV6-2/TRBV6-3	ASSYSQGRYEQY
TRBJ1-1	TRBV7-3	ASSLIGAGGITEAF